This TCR beta chain came from a study of blood T cells in healthy people across ages. Losses at the gene ends were 2 bases for V and 3 bases for J; bases not matched to a gene: 1. This CDR3 region has 15 residues. Germline V gene data show CDR1 as SGHTA and CDR2 as FQGTGA. The second PCR ran about 7 to 12 cycles with a sample-barcoded 5' primer and J-beta primers. MiXCR, applied by TCRdb to the 5' RACE reads, yields one record per CDR3 protein. Found here are roughly 500,000 distinct CDR3 sequences, 20% to 30% of them singletons; the top ten hold less than 9%. This clonotype was found many times. These records were also assigned to another study, of T cells of mothers and their children. That work contributes: Donation involved a few healthy Caucasian mothers and the six children that they had.

The J gene is TRBJ2-1, the V gene TRBV7-3; TRBD2 matches 10 bases. The sequence came from a boy aged 10-17 years in good health. Sequenced: blood. The CDR3 protein is CASSLLAGVYNEQFF. The DNA of the CDR3 is TGTGCCAGCAGCTTACTAGCGGGAGTCTACAATGAGCAGTTCTTC.